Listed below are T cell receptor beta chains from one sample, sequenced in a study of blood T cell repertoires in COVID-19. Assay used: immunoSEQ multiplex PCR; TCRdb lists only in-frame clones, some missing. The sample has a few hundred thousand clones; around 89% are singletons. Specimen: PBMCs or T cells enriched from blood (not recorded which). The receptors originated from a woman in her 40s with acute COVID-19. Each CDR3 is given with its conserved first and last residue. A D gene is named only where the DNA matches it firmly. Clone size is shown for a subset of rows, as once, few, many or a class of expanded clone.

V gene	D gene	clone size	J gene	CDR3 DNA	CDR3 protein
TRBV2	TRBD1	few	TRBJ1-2	TGTGCCAGCAGCGCACCCAGGGGACAGGGGCACTATGGCTACACCTTC	CASSAPRGQGHYGYTF
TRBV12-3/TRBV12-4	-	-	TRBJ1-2	TGTGCCAGCAGGGAGACAGTTAACTATGGCTACACCTTC	CASRETVNYGYTF
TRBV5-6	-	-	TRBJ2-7	TGTGCCAGCAGCTCGAGGGCATGGGGCTACGAGCAGTACTTC	CASSSRAWGYEQYF
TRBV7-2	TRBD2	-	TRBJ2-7	TGTGCCAGCAGCTTAGCCCCTGGACTAGCATACGAGCAGTACTTC	CASSLAPGLAYEQYF
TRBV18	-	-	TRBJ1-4	TGTGCCAGCTCACCAGGCGGGGGCTATGAAAAACTGTTTTTT	CASSPGGGYEKLFF
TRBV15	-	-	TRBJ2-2	TGTGCCACCAGCACACAGGGTCCCGGGGAGCTGTTTTTT	CATSTQGPGELFF
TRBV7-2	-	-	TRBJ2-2	TGTGCCAGCAGCTACACGAACACCGGGGAGCTGTTTTTT	CASSYTNTGELFF
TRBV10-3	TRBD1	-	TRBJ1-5	TGTGCCATCAGTGAGCCGCCCGGGACAGATGATCAGCCCCAGCATTTT	CAISEPPGTDDQPQHF
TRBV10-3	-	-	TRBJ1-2	TGTGCCATCAGTGGACAGGCGCTTGGGGGCTACACCTTC	CAISGQALGGYTF
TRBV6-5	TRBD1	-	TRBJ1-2	TGTGCCAGCAGTTTATCCGGGACAGGGCCGACCTATGGCTACACCTTC	CASSLSGTGPTYGYTF
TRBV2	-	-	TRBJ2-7	TGTGCCAGCAGATCCCTGGGGGCTCGTGAGCAGTACTTC	CASRSLGAREQYF
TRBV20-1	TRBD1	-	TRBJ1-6	TGCAGTGCTAGTTTGGGGACAGCCTATTCACCCCTCCACTTT	CSASLGTAYSPLHF
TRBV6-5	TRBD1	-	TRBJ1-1	TGTGCCAGCAGCCAGAGCGGGACAGGGGAAGCTTTCTTT	CASSQSGTGEAFF
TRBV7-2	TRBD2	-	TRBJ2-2	TGTGCCAGCGGCCTCGGACTAGCGGGGACCGGGGAGCTGTTTTTT	CASGLGLAGTGELFF
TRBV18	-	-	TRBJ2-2	TGTGCCAGCTCACCACTGTCCGGGGCCGGGGAGCTGTTTTTT	CASSPLSGAGELFF
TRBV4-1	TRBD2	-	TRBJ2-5	TGCGCCAGCAGCCAAGCGCCAGGATCAAGCGGGGGGGTCCAAGAGACCCAGTACTTC	CASSQAPGSSGGVQETQYF
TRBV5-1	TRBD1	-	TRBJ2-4	TGCGCCAGCAGCGACAGGGTCTCGGCCAAAAACATTCAGTACTTC	CASSDRVSAKNIQYF
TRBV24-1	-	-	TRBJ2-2	TGTGCCACCAGGGCCCAGGGGAGGGACACCGGGGAGCTGTTTTTT	CATRAQGRDTGELFF
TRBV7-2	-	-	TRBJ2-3	TGTGCCAGCAGTCGCGTATACTCAGATACGCAGTATTTT	CASSRVYSDTQYF
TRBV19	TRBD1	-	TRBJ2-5	TGTGCCAGTAGTGCCCCGGGACAGATTACGGGGGAGACCCAGTACTTC	CASSAPGQITGETQYF
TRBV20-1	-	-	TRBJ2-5	TGCAGTGCTAGTAATGGCCTAGTTGAGACCCAGTACTTC	CSASNGLVETQYF
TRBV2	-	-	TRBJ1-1	TGTGCCTGGAAGACAGAAATGAACACTGAAGCTTTCTTT	CAWKTEMNTEAFF
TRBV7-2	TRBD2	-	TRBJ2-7	TGTGCCAGCAGCTCTGCAGCGGGGGAGTCTTACGAGCAGTACTTC	CASSSAAGESYEQYF
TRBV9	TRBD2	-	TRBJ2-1	TGTGCCAGCACCTCCGAGGGCCCAGCGGGGGAGCCTAGGGAGCAGTTCTTC	CASTSEGPAGEPREQFF